This entry is about one T cell receptor (beta chain). The entry originates in a study of shared clonotypes between healthy human individuals. The wider study: The cohort comprised a couple of women and a few men. Their ages spanned 18 to 49 years.

TCRdb's table, derived via immunoSEQ multiplex PCR, lists solely in-frame clones and lacks some. This table holds hundreds of thousands of clones, more than 70% found once. Germline CDR1 is SGHAT and CDR2 is FQNNGV. There are 18 residues in the CDR3. Trimming took 1 base from V and 0 from J; bases not matched to a gene: 10. This receptor was identified in a woman under 40 in good health. The chain uses TRBV11-2 and TRBJ2-5; TRBD1 matches 8 bases. Sequenced material: memory CD4+ T cells sorted from blood. Described subset: CD45RA-negative fraction. In nucleotides, the CDR3 is TGTGCCAGCAGCTTAGGAGTGTTGGCAGGGGGCCACCAAGAGACCCAGTACTTC. The encoded protein is CASSLGVLAGGHQETQYF. Variable domain in full (rest from reference TRBV11-2 and TRBJ2-5): EAGVAQSPRYKIIEKRQSVAFWCNPISGHATLYWYQQILGQGPKLLIQFQNNGVVDDSQLPKDRFSAERLKGVDSTLKIQPAKLEDSAVYLCASSLGVLAGGHQETQYFGPGTRLLVL.